A single sample is the source of the 27 T cell receptor beta chains below, sequenced in a study of shared clonotypes between healthy human individuals. Assay: immunoSEQ multiplex PCR; the TCRdb copy retains only in-frame clones and omits some. This table holds approximately 480,000 clones, 60% to 80% found once. Sequenced sample: PBMCs. The receptors here all came from a woman in her thirties or forties in good health. Some clones in this sample may be carry-over from other donors' samples.

The CDR3 is CAIGVDRGYEQYF. In nucleotides, the CDR3 is TGTGCCATCGGCGTGGACAGGGGCTACGAGCAGTACTTC. The rearrangement uses TRBV10-3 and TRBJ2-7; 9 nucleotides align to TRBD1. V was clipped by 8 bases and J by 3 bases; unmatched bases: 5. There are 13 residues in the CDR3. CDR1 and CDR2 (germline): ENHRY, SYGVKD.

V usage is TRBV19 and J usage is TRBJ2-2; 12 bases line up with TRBD2. Germline V gives CDR1 LNHDA, CDR2 SQIVND (reference sequence). The V gene end was trimmed by 7 bases and the J gene end by 1 base; junction bases not matched to a gene: 19. The length of the CDR3 is 21 residues. CDR3 sequence: CASISGTSGRRGIRNTGELFF. The CDR3 DNA follows: TGTGCCAGTATTAGCGGGACTAGCGGGCGCCGCGGTATCAGGAACACCGGGGAGCTGTTTTTT.

The rearrangement uses TRBV18 and TRBJ1-5; 11 bases map to TRBD1. Germline lookup yields CDR1 KGHSH and CDR2 LQKENI. J gave up 1 base and V 6 bases, and 5 bases lay outside the gene matches. The CDR3 runs to 16 residues. This chain's CDR3 is CASSPGQGASNQPQHF. The CDR3, as DNA: TGTGCCAGCTCCCCCGGACAGGGGGCAAGCAATCAGCCCCAGCATTTT.

CDR3 DNA: TGCGCCAGCAGCTTGGACGGAGGGCCGCCCTACAATGAGCAGTTCTTC. Translating gives CASSLDGGPPYNEQFF. This sequence joins TRBV5-1 and TRBJ2-1; possibly TRBD2 for D (6 bases). Germline-derived CDR1 and CDR2 are SGHRS and YFSETQ. V was pared by 0 bases and J by 2 bases, with 12 bases between. This CDR3 is 16 amino acids long.

This chain uses TRBV27 with TRBJ1-4; unclear D gene. V lost 11 bases and J 3 bases, leaving 16 bases between the germline ends. CDR3 length: 14 residues. The germline V gene has CDR1 MNHEY and CDR2 SMNVEV (reference sequence). The CDR3 nucleotides are TGTGCCCCTTCGAGAGGGCAGTCTAATGAAAAACTGTTTTTT. Its translation is CAPSRGQSNEKLFF.

This chain connects TRBV29-1 to TRBJ1-2; no clear D gene. From germline, CDR1 is SQVTM and CDR2 ANQGSEA. The CDR3 totals 14 residues. Trimming stripped 4 bases from V and 0 bases from J, with 12 bases between. The CDR3 here is CSVGRSAANYGYTF. The CDR3 bases are TGCAGCGTTGGACGGTCAGCAGCTAACTATGGCTACACCTTC.

This clone occurred a few times. The chain joins TRBV30 to TRBJ1-1; no clear D gene. Trimming stripped 2 bases from V and 0 bases from J, with 13 bases between. CDR3 length: 15 amino acids. The germline V gene has CDR1 GTSNPN and CDR2 SVGIG (reference sequence). The CDR3 bases are TGTGCCTGGAGTCCACACGGGTTCCTGAACACTGAAGCTTTCTTT. Its translation is CAWSPHGFLNTEAFF.

This chain uses TRBV28 with TRBJ1-2; no definite D call. The CDR3 has 12 amino acids. CDR1 MDHEN and CDR2 SYDVKM come from the germline V gene. Trimming took off 2 bases at V and 3 bases at J, with 4 bases between the two ends. CDR3 DNA: TGTGCCAGCAGTTTAGTGGACTATGGCTACACCTTC. Its protein product is CASSLVDYGYTF.

The chain joins TRBV11-2 to TRBJ2-1, with TRBD1 as a possible D gene (6 bases). V shed 8 bases and J shed 0 bases, with 23 bases lying between them. CDR1 is SGHAT and CDR2 is FQNNGV in the germline V gene. This CDR3 comprises 18 residues. The CDR3 sequence: CASQQLPQRTASYNEQFF. In nucleotides, the CDR3 is TGTGCCAGCCAGCAGCTCCCCCAACGGACAGCCTCCTACAATGAGCAGTTCTTC.

This sequence joins TRBV6-5 and TRBJ2-5, with D tentatively TRBD1 or TRBD2 (5 bases each). This CDR3 region has 14 residues. Germline V gene sequence: CDR1 MNHEY, CDR2 SVGAGI. Trimming stripped 5 bases from V and 2 bases from J, with 12 bases between. CDR3 sequence (DNA): TGTGCCAGCAGTCGCCCGGGACCACAAGAGACCCAGTACTTC. Protein sequence: CASSRPGPQETQYF.

The V call is TRBV7-6, the J call TRBJ2-7; 11 nucleotides agree with TRBD2. The CDR3 consists of 15 residues. The germline V gene encodes CDR1 SGHVS and CDR2 FNYEAQ. V shed 5 bases and J 6 bases; nucleotides not matched to a gene: 9. CDR3 nucleotide sequence: TGTGCCAGCAGCGCCAATAGCGGGAGGGCCTCCGAGCAGTACTTC. Its translation is CASSANSGRASEQYF.

Remarks on this clone: The sample has other DNA sequences that encode this CDR3 too. The chain has TRBV27 and TRBJ2-7; no reliable D call. The germline CDR1 and CDR2 sequences are MNHEY and SMNVEV (reference sequence). The CDR3 loop spans 14 amino acids. Trimming shortened V by 2 bases and J by 4 bases, and 12 bases separated the two germline ends. CDR3 nucleotides: TGTGCCAGCAGTTTAGGCCGTAGGAATTACGAGCAGTACTTC. Amino acids: CASSLGRRNYEQYF.

This clone occurred a few times. J is TRBJ1-4 and V is TRBV28; TRBD1 might be the D (5 bases). The germline V and J ends were trimmed by 6 bases and 4 bases, with 12 bases remaining between them. CDR1 and CDR2 from the germline V gene are MDHEN and SYDVKM. The CDR3 runs 14 residues. The CDR3 DNA sequence: TGTGCCAGCAGCCCCCCGGGGCGTAATGAAAAACTGTTTTTT. Residues: CASSPPGRNEKLFF.

The chain carries TRBV4-1 and TRBJ1-4, with no clear D. The germline gives CDR1 MGHRA, CDR2 YSYEKL. The length of the CDR3 is 15 residues. The V and J ends lost 1 base and 8 bases respectively, with 14 bases between them. This CDR3 is CASSQGEASGEKLFF. The CDR3 nucleotides read TGCGCCAGCAGCCAAGGTGAGGCTTCAGGAGAAAAACTGTTTTTT.

This chain connects TRBV7-2 to TRBJ1-2; D is possibly TRBD1 (5 bases). Germline CDR1 reads SGHTA; CDR2 reads FQGNSA. CDR3 size: 14 residues. V was shortened by 2 bases and J by 6 bases, with 13 bases between the two germline ends. The CDR3 spells CASSLSQGLDGYTF. CDR3 bases: TGTGCCAGCAGCTTATCCCAGGGTTTGGATGGCTACACCTTC.

The chain couples TRBV18 to TRBJ1-5; D is ambiguous. The germline V and J ends were trimmed by 3 bases and 4 bases, with 19 bases remaining between them. The CDR3 is 17 residues long. The germline V gene has CDR1 KGHSH and CDR2 LQKENI. This CDR3 reads CASSPSGGGGRNQPQHF. As DNA, the CDR3 is TGTGCCAGCTCACCTTCTGGAGGCGGAGGGAGGAATCAGCCCCAGCATTTT.

The chain recombines TRBV12-2 with TRBJ2-7; the table gives TRBD1 as D, unverified against the DNA. TRBV12-2 is listed as a pseudogene. The CDR3 is 14 amino acids. CDR3 nucleotide sequence: TGTGCAAGTCGCCCCGGGACAGGAGGCTACGAGCAGTACTTC. Translating it yields CASRPGTGGYEQYF.

The genes are TRBV5-1 and TRBJ1-2; 9 nucleotides align to TRBD1. Trimming cost V 5 bases and J 6 bases; bases outside gene matches: 11. Per the germline V gene, CDR1 is SGHRS and CDR2 is YFSETQ. This CDR3 has 15 residues. In nucleotides, the CDR3 is TGCGCCAGCAGTCCAGGACAGGGGATCGTGAATGGCTACACCTTC. Its translation: CASSPGQGIVNGYTF.

The chain employs TRBV28 and TRBJ2-5; 8 bases are shared with TRBD2. V lost 8 bases and J lost 0; bases outside the gene matches: 5. Germline CDR1 and CDR2: MDHEN and SYDVKM. The CDR3 contains 14 residues. CDR3 protein: CASSGGGDQETQYF. The CDR3 DNA reads as TGTGCCAGCTCGGGGGGGGGAGACCAAGAGACCCAGTACTTC.

The chain recombines TRBV11-3 with TRBJ2-1; a weak D match, TRBD1 (6 bases). Trimming cost V 1 base and J 7 bases, with 11 bases left between them. Germline values: CDR1 SGHNT, CDR2 YENEEA. This CDR3 region has 14 residues. CDR3 DNA sequence: TGTGCCAGCAGCTTAGTGGGGGCTGTTAATGAGCAGTTCTTC. Amino acid sequence: CASSLVGAVNEQFF. Full variable domain (missing parts from reference TRBV11-3 and TRBJ2-1): EAGVVQSPRYKIIEKKQPVAFWCNPISGHNTLYWYLQNLGQGPELLIRYENEEAVDDSQLPKDRFSAERLKGVDSTLKIQPAELGDSAVYLCASSLVGAVNEQFFGPGTRLTVL.

V is TRBV19 and J is TRBJ2-7; D gene ambiguous. CDR3 length: 15 amino acids. V lost 3 bases to trimming and J lost 0 bases, with 12 bases between them. Germline CDR1 is LNHDA and CDR2 is SQIVND (reference sequence). The CDR3 DNA sequence: TGTGCCAGTAGTATGCAAGCGCGGTCCTCCTACGAGCAGTACTTC. Encoded protein: CASSMQARSSYEQYF.

The chain has TRBV7-9 and TRBJ2-6; TRBD1 aligns across 10 bases. The CDR3 covers 18 residues. The V gene end was trimmed by 6 bases and the J gene end by 4 bases; junction bases not matched to a gene: 12. The germline V gene encodes CDR1 SEHNR and CDR2 FQNEAQ (reference sequence). The DNA for the CDR3 is TGTGCCAGCAGACATGGACAGGGGGAATTAGGAGGGGCCAACGTCCTGACTTTC. Its protein product is CASRHGQGELGGANVLTF.

The gene calls are TRBV30 and TRBJ1-3; the D is unclear. The germline gives CDR1 GTSNPN, CDR2 SVGIG (reference sequence). Between the trimmed V and J ends, which lost 1 base and 4 bases, there was a span of 8 bases. This CDR3 contains 13 residues. Here the CDR3 reads CAWSEGPGNTIYF. The CDR3 bases are TGTGCCTGGAGTGAGGGTCCGGGAAACACCATATATTTT.

The chain carries TRBV7-2 and TRBJ2-7, with a weak D call TRBD2 (5 bases). The CDR3 loop spans 15 amino acids. The V gene's germline CDR1 is SGHTA and CDR2 FQGNSA. V dropped 2 bases and J dropped 2 bases, with 13 bases sitting between them. In DNA, the CDR3 is TGTGCCAGCAGCTTAAGGAGGATTCCCACCTACGAGCAGTACTTC. Translation: CASSLRRIPTYEQYF.

The chain recombines TRBV7-6 with TRBJ2-2; 14 nucleotides align to TRBD2. V was clipped by 5 bases and J by 3 bases; unmatched bases: 5. The CDR3 runs 17 residues. From germline, CDR1 is SGHVS and CDR2 FNYEAQ. CDR3 nucleotides: TGTGCCAGCAGCGACCCGGGACTAGCGGGGGACACCGGGGAGCTGTTTTTT. Protein sequence: CASSDPGLAGDTGELFF.

CDR3 sequence (DNA): TGTGCCAGCAGCTTAGGGGCAGGAGTAGCTTTCTTT. Its translation is CASSLGAGVAFF. The rearrangement uses TRBV7-9 and TRBJ1-1; D unresolved. The V gene's germline CDR1 is SEHNR and CDR2 FQNEAQ (reference sequence). V was shortened by 1 base and J by 10 bases, with 10 bases between the two germline ends. This CDR3 spans 12 amino acids. Full variable domain (outside the CDR3, taken from reference TRBV7-9 and TRBJ1-1): DTGVSQNPRHKITKRGQNVTFRCDPISEHNRLYWYRQTLGQGPEFLTYFQNEAQLEKSRLLSDRFSAERPKGSFSTLEIQRTEQGDSAMYLCASSLGAGVAFFGQGTRLTVV.

This clone was detected many times. This chain links TRBV28 with TRBJ2-2; D unclear. V lost 6 bases, J lost 5 bases, and 16 bases lay in between. CDR1 and CDR2 from the germline V gene are MDHEN and SYDVKM. The CDR3 is 15 amino acids. The CDR3 DNA is TGTGCCAGCAGCATTGCAGGCCGGGTAACCGGGGAGCTGTTTTTT. This translates into CASSIAGRVTGELFF.